One TCR beta chain is described in this entry. Its antigen is unidentified. Profiled with immunoSEQ multiplex PCR; TCRdb holds only in-frame clones, not every one. This table holds fewer than 30,000 clones, 86% found once. Trimming took 6 bases from V and 5 from J, leaving 13 bases between them. The CDR3 spans 14 residues. From germline, CDR1 is SNHLY and CDR2 FYNNEI. The source of the sample is a study of T cell responses to AZD1222 COVID-19 vaccine. Study-level points and caveats: Regions left unmutated in variants are reportedly the target of nearly half of spike-specific TCRs.

This sequence was found in an adult who received the AZD1222 COVID-19 vaccine. Here the sequenced sample was peripheral blood, taken 28 days after the second AZD1222 dose. This chain joins TRBV2 and TRBJ1-4, with D maybe TRBD1 (6 bases). CDR3 sequence reads: CASRTGQWNEKLFF. In DNA form, the CDR3 reads TGTGCCAGCAGAACGGGACAATGGAATGAAAAACTGTTTTTT.